What follows is one TCR beta chain and its context. Its antigen is as yet unknown. The assay was immunoSEQ multiplex PCR, and TCRdb's table has in-frame clones only and misses some. The sample yields under 250,000 clones, about 86% seen once. The sample is drawn from a study of cytomegalovirus exposure and HLA in healthy donors. Study at large: A later analysis reported the same platform for the roughly 120 validation repertoires and the roughly 700 first-cohort repertoires.

There are 14 residues in the CDR3. Germline V gene sequence: CDR1 LGHNA, CDR2 YSLEER. Trimming took 2 bases from V and 0 from J, leaving 5 bases between them. Whole-study findings and limits: The study found most TCR sequences rare, yet found some public TCRs in many donors.

The chain combines TRBV4-3 with TRBJ1-5, with D uncertain. This receptor was taken from a man between 18 and 35 years old in good health and CMV-seronegative. What was sequenced was PBMCs. CDR3 sequence reads: CASSQQYSNQPQHF. The CDR3 DNA reads as TGCGCCAGCAGCCAACAGTATAGCAATCAGCCCCAGCATTTT.